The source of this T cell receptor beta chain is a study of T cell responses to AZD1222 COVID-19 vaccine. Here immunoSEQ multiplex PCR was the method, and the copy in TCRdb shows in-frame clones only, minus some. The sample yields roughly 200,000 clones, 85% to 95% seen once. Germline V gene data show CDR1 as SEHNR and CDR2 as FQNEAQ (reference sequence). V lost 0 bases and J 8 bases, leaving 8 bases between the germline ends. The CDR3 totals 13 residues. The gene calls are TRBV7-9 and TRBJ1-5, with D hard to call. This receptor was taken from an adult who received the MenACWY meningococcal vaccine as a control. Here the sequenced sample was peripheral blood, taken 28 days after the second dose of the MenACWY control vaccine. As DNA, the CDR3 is TGTGCCAGCAGCTTAGCGCATAAGGAGCCCCAGCATTTT. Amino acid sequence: CASSLAHKEPQHF.